This T cell receptor beta chain is from a study of cytomegalovirus exposure and HLA in healthy donors. The PCR was carried out with 60 Vbeta primers and 13 Jbeta primers. TCRdb's table, derived via immunoSEQ multiplex PCR, lists solely in-frame clones and lacks some. The sample yields around 110,000 clones, approximately 60% seen once. Concerning this clone: Its specificity is unknown.

Per the germline V gene, CDR1 is MNHEY and CDR2 is SVGAGI. Trimming removed 6 bases at V and 4 bases at J, with 16 bases between. The CDR3 is 15 residues long. Overall study findings and caveats: A later analysis found common viral pathogens apparently linked to several of the most significant clusters.

The chain combines TRBV6-5 with TRBJ2-4; the D gene is possibly TRBD1 (6 bases). This TCR derives from a woman aged 25 to 39 in good health and CMV-seronegative. The sequenced sample consisted of PBMCs. The CDR3 DNA follows: TGTGCCAGCAGCCCACAGGGACAACTTAAAAACATTCAGTACTTC. This gives the protein CASSPQGQLKNIQYF.